The 10 T cell receptor beta chains reported below all come from one sample, sequenced in a study of T cells in localized non-small cell lung cancer. Produced via immunoSEQ multiplex PCR; TCRdb's table is partial and in-frame only. The sample yields approximately 80,000 clones, 80% seen once. Sequences were derived from peripheral blood, sampled before any cancer treatment. The receptors originated from a female donor over 55 with stage I lung adenocarcinoma.

This chain connects TRBV19 to TRBJ1-1; D is undetermined. CDR3 size: 12 residues. Trimming pared 7 bases from V and 1 base from J, leaving 7 bases between. CDR1 is LNHDA and CDR2 is SQIVND in the germline V gene (reference sequence). CDR3 coding DNA: TGTGCCAGTACCATCTCGAACACTGAAGCTTTCTTT. Translation: CASTISNTEAFF.

This chain uses TRBV11-3 with TRBJ2-7; tentatively, D is TRBD1 or TRBD2 (5 bases each). V lost 5 bases to trimming and J lost 0 bases, with 14 bases between them. The CDR3 has 15 residues. The germline CDR1 and CDR2 sequences are SGHNT and YENEEA. CDR3 sequence: CASSPGAGSSYEQYF. The CDR3 DNA follows: TGTGCCAGCAGCCCTGGGGCAGGGAGCTCCTACGAGCAGTACTTC. Full variable domain (remainder filled in from reference TRBV11-3 and TRBJ2-7): EAGVVQSPRYKIIEKKQPVAFWCNPISGHNTLYWYLQNLGQGPELLIRYENEEAVDDSQLPKDRFSAERLKGVDSTLKIQPAELGDSAVYLCASSPGAGSSYEQYFGPGTRLTVT.

This clone has a handful of counts. V and J are TRBV19 and TRBJ2-3; TRBD1 is a possible D gene (6 bases). The CDR3 is 18 amino acids. The germline V gene encodes CDR1 LNHDA and CDR2 SQIVND (reference sequence). V lost 4 bases, J lost 0 bases, and 20 bases lay in between. The CDR3 sequence is CASSTTLPGQASTDTQYF. The CDR3 DNA follows: TGTGCCAGTAGTACCACTCTACCGGGACAAGCTAGCACAGATACGCAGTATTTT.

The J gene is TRBJ2-2, the V gene TRBV5-1; D call uncertain. Germline assignment: CDR1 SGHRS and CDR2 YFSETQ. The CDR3 totals 17 residues. Between the trimmed V and J ends, which lost 2 bases and 1 base, there was a span of 15 bases. Here the CDR3 reads CASSFSALNGNTGELFF. In DNA, the CDR3 is TGCGCCAGCAGCTTTTCTGCGTTAAACGGGAACACCGGGGAGCTGTTTTTT. The full variable domain, its missing parts supplied by reference TRBV5-1 and TRBJ2-2, is KAGVTQTPRYLIKTRGQQVTLSCSPISGHRSVSWYQQTPGQGLQFLFEYFSETQRNKGNFPGRFSGRQFSNSRSEMNVSTLELGDSALYLCASSFSALNGNTGELFFGEGSRLTVL.

As regards this clone: The junction does not match germline at one end; this may be a read error. The chain couples TRBV4-3 to TRBJ1-4; 9 nucleotides line up with TRBD1. This CDR3 region has 15 residues. Per germline, CDR1 LGHNA and CDR2 YSLEER. Written as DNA, the CDR3 is TGCGCCAGCGGCCAAGAGGGACAGGGAAGTGAAAAACTGTTTTTT. It specifies CASGQEGQGSEKLFF.

The J gene is TRBJ1-1, the V gene TRBV2; maybe TRBD1 (6 bases). Looked up from germline, CDR1 is SNHLY and CDR2 is FYNNEI. Deletions cut 5 bases from V and 0 bases from J, with 22 bases between. This CDR3 is 18 amino acids long. CDR3 bases: TGTGCCAGCAGTTACGCAGGAAGGGGGAAGGTTTTGAACACTGAAGCTTTCTTT. The encoded protein is CASSYAGRGKVLNTEAFF. The whole variable domain, filled in from reference TRBV2 and TRBJ1-1, reads EPEVTQTPSHQVTQMGQEVILRCVPISNHLYFYWYRQILGQKVEFLVSFYNNEISEKSEIFDDQFSVERPDGSNFTLKIRSTKLEDSAMYFCASSYAGRGKVLNTEAFFGQGTRLTVV.

The genes are TRBV6-1 and TRBJ2-3; 10 bases map to TRBD2. After removal of 4 bases from V and 0 bases from J, the junction contained 7 bases not matched to a gene. The CDR3 is 17 residues long. Germline assignment: CDR1 MNHNS and CDR2 SASEGT. The CDR3 loop is CASSGELAGRSTDTQYF. CDR3 nucleotides: TGTGCCAGCAGTGGGGAACTAGCGGGGAGAAGCACAGATACGCAGTATTTT.

This sequence joins TRBV6-1 and TRBJ2-1; D is unresolved. The length of the CDR3 is 15 residues. CDR1 and CDR2 from the germline V gene are MNHNS and SASEGT. The V gene lost 1 base and the J gene lost 6 bases, with 13 bases spanning the gap. As DNA, the CDR3 is TGTGCCAGCAGTGAAGAAGCGTTAAGTGTCAATGAGCAGTTCTTC. Amino acids: CASSEEALSVNEQFF.

The chain joins TRBV6-1 to TRBJ1-1, with TRBD1 matching 7 bases. V trimming: 6 bases; J trimming: 1 base; junction bases outside the gene matches: 5. CDR3 length: 14 amino acids. Germline-derived CDR1 and CDR2 are MNHNS and SASEGT. The CDR3 sequence is CASREWTGNTEAFF. DNA of the CDR3: TGTGCCAGCAGGGAGTGGACAGGGAACACTGAAGCTTTCTTT.

V usage is TRBV5-4 and J usage is TRBJ2-5; 12 bases match TRBD2. Germline values: CDR1 SGHNT, CDR2 YYREEE (reference sequence). V shed 3 bases, J shed 4 bases, and the junction held 7 bases outside the gene matches. The CDR3 totals 16 residues. CDR3 sequence: CASSSRWTSGVETQYF. In DNA, the CDR3 is TGTGCCAGCAGCTCCCGCTGGACTAGCGGGGTAGAGACCCAGTACTTC. The entire variable domain, with the rest obtained from reference TRBV5-4 and TRBJ2-5, is as follows: ETGVTQSPTHLIKTRGQQVTLRCSSQSGHNTVSWYQQALGQGPQFIFQYYREEENGRGNFPPRFSGLQFPNYSSELNVNALELDDSALYLCASSSRWTSGVETQYFGPGTRLLVL.